The 25 T cell receptor beta chains given below trace back to one sample, sequenced in a study of blood T cell repertoires in COVID-19. Assay: immunoSEQ multiplex PCR; the TCRdb copy retains only in-frame clones and omits some. The sample includes about 73,000 clones, about four fifths of them seen just once. The material sequenced was peripheral blood. Receptors were obtained from a woman aged 60-75 years with acute or convalescent COVID-19.

V is TRBV5-1 and J is TRBJ1-5; 8 nucleotides line up with TRBD1. Per the germline V gene, CDR1 is SGHRS and CDR2 is YFSETQ. CDR3 length: 15 amino acids. V dropped 4 bases and J dropped 2; count of bases not matched to a gene: 5. CDR3 residues: CASSPMGQGNQPQHF. The CDR3, as DNA: TGCGCCAGCAGCCCCATGGGACAGGGCAATCAGCCCCAGCATTTT. Together with reference TRBV5-1 and TRBJ1-5, the CDR3 gives the full variable domain: KAGVTQTPRYLIKTRGQQVTLSCSPISGHRSVSWYQQTPGQGLQFLFEYFSETQRNKGNFPGRFSGRQFSNSRSEMNVSTLELGDSALYLCASSPMGQGNQPQHFGDGTRLSIL.

This clone occurred a few times. This chain joins TRBV15 and TRBJ2-2; D might be TRBD1 (6 bases). Germline CDR1 LNHNV, CDR2 YYDKDF (reference sequence). This CDR3 is 15 amino acids long. The V gene lost 7 bases and the J gene lost 5 bases, with 17 bases spanning the gap. In nucleotides, the CDR3 is TGTGCCACCACCAAGGGGACACCGATTACCGGGGAGCTGTTTTTT. Protein: CATTKGTPITGELFF. The variable domain in full, with the rest retrieved from reference TRBV15 and TRBJ2-2, is DAMVIQNPRYQVTQFGKPVTLSCSQTLNHNVMYWYQQKSSQAPKLLFHYYDKDFNNEADTPDNFQSRRPNTSFCFLDIRSPGLGDTAMYLCATTKGTPITGELFFGEGSRLTVL.

This clone occurred a few times. The chain is built from TRBV9 and TRBJ2-1; D not resolved. Trimming stripped 4 bases from V and 0 bases from J, with 11 bases between. Germline values: CDR1 SGDLS, CDR2 YYNGEE. The CDR3 has 15 residues. The DNA of the CDR3 is TGTGCCAGCAGCCCGTGGTCGAGCTCCTACAATGAGCAGTTCTTC. Its protein product is CASSPWSSSYNEQFF.

V usage is TRBV5-5 and J usage is TRBJ1-5; D is undetermined. The CDR3 contains 14 residues. The germline V and J ends were trimmed by 1 base and 4 bases, with 9 bases remaining between them. Per germline, CDR1 SGHKS and CDR2 YYEKEE (reference sequence). This CDR3 reads CASSLSGVNQPQHF. The CDR3 DNA follows: TGTGCCAGCAGCTTGTCCGGGGTGAATCAGCCCCAGCATTTT.

This chain uses TRBV5-4 with TRBJ2-3, with 8 bases aligning to TRBD2. J lost 0 bases, V lost 3 bases, and 3 bases had no gene match. The CDR3 covers 15 residues. Germline V gene lookup returns CDR1 SGHNT and CDR2 YYREEE (reference sequence). CDR3 region: CASSSGLGSTDTQYF. In DNA, the CDR3 is TGTGCCAGCAGCTCGGGACTAGGGAGCACAGATACGCAGTATTTT.

The V gene is TRBV5-4, the J gene TRBJ1-2, with 9 bases matching TRBD1. The length of the CDR3 is 16 residues. V gave up 4 bases and J gave up 2 bases; unmatched junction bases: 9. CDR1 SGHNT and CDR2 YYREEE come from the germline V gene (reference sequence). CDR3 in DNA: TGTGCCAGCAGCCCGGACAGGGGAAGGGGGAACTATGGCTACACCTTC. Translation gives CASSPDRGRGNYGYTF.

The chain couples TRBV5-6 to TRBJ1-4; TRBD1 matches 9 bases. Germline assignment: CDR1 SGHDT and CDR2 YYEEEE. After removal of 4 bases from V and 7 bases from J, the junction contained 8 bases not matched to a gene. The CDR3 is made up of 15 amino acids. This chain's CDR3 is CASSPPGQGAEKLFF. The CDR3 bases are TGTGCCAGCAGCCCTCCGGGACAGGGAGCTGAAAAACTGTTTTTT.

The V and J genes are TRBV7-9 and TRBJ2-1; 9 nucleotides agree with TRBD2. This CDR3 region has 17 residues. In germline, CDR1 is SEHNR, CDR2 FQNEAQ (reference sequence). The V segment lost 6 bases and the J segment 8 bases; nucleotides outside the gene matches: 17. CDR3 region: CASSWGLAGPVRDEQFF. CDR3 DNA: TGTGCCAGCAGTTGGGGGCTAGCGGGACCCGTACGGGATGAGCAGTTCTTC. The whole variable domain, remainder taken from reference TRBV7-9 and TRBJ2-1, is DTGVSQNPRHKITKRGQNVTFRCDPISEHNRLYWYRQTLGQGPEFLTYFQNEAQLEKSRLLSDRFSAERPKGSFSTLEIQRTEQGDSAMYLCASSWGLAGPVRDEQFFGPGTRLTVL.

The genes are TRBV12-2 and TRBJ2-3; the D call of TRBD2 is as the table states it, not checked on the DNA. TRBV12-2 is termed a pseudogene. There are 20 residues in the CDR3. CDR3 residues: CASRQEGRTERGNSTDTQYF. The CDR3 DNA reads as TGTGCAAGTCGCCAAGAGGGGAGGACAGAGCGGGGGAATAGCACAGATACGCAGTATTTT.

The chain joins TRBV24-1 to TRBJ1-1; 7 bases fit TRBD1. V trimming: 9 bases; J trimming: 2 bases; junction bases outside the gene matches: 5. CDR3 size: 13 residues. Germline CDR1 and CDR2: KGHDR and SFDVKD. The CDR3 nucleotides read TGTGCCACCGCAGGGGGGCCTAACACTGAAGCTTTCTTT. Its protein product is CATAGGPNTEAFF.

V gene TRBV9 combines with J gene TRBJ2-2; D may be TRBD1 (5 bases). This CDR3 has 14 residues. V was cut by 7 bases and J by 0 bases, with 10 bases left in between. Germline CDR1 reads SGDLS; CDR2 reads YYNGEE. CDR3 region: CASDSPTNTGELFF. The CDR3 nucleotides are TGTGCCAGCGACAGCCCTACGAACACCGGGGAGCTGTTTTTT.

The chain combines TRBV28 with TRBJ2-3, with D perhaps TRBD2 (7 bases). Germline loops: CDR1 MDHEN, CDR2 SYDVKM. V lost 7 bases to trimming and J lost 0 bases, with 14 bases between them. The CDR3 is made up of 15 amino acids. CDR3: CASNPRGGSTDTQYF. The CDR3 region has the DNA TGTGCCAGCAACCCGAGGGGGGGGAGCACAGATACGCAGTATTTT.

The V and J genes are TRBV14 and TRBJ1-1, with TRBD1 as a possible D gene (6 bases). This CDR3 has 15 residues. The germline V gene has CDR1 SGHDN and CDR2 FVKESK. Trimming removed 1 base at V and 10 bases at J, with 19 bases between. The CDR3 bases are TGTGCCAGCAGCCAAGGCCCAGGGCAGGGGCGAGGAGCTTTCTTT. Residues: CASSQGPGQGRGAFF.

The gene calls are TRBV11-1 and TRBJ2-7; 7 bases line up with TRBD1. The CDR3 consists of 16 residues. V gave up 0 bases and J gave up 7 bases; unmatched junction bases: 12. Germline CDR1 reads SGHAT; CDR2 reads FQDESV (reference sequence). The CDR3 here is CASSLAIATGIGEQYF. CDR3 nucleotides: TGTGCCAGCAGCTTAGCCATCGCGACAGGGATCGGGGAGCAGTACTTC.

The chain employs TRBV7-8 and TRBJ1-1; D not certain. CDR1 is SGHVS and CDR2 is FQNEAQ in the germline V gene. The ends were cut back, 1 base at V and 5 bases at J, with 11 bases in the middle. The CDR3 has 14 residues. CDR3 DNA: TGTGCCAGCAGCTTAGAGTCAGGTTCGACTGAAGCTTTCTTT. Translation: CASSLESGSTEAFF.

This clone appeared a single time. The chain joins TRBV18 to TRBJ1-5; a possible D gene is TRBD1 (6 bases). The CDR3 totals 14 residues. Trimming cost V 6 bases and J 4 bases, with 13 bases left between them. Germline V gives CDR1 KGHSH, CDR2 LQKENI. DNA of the CDR3: TGTGCCAGCTCTACTACAGGGTCTAATCAGCCCCAGCATTTT. This sequence encodes CASSTTGSNQPQHF.

The chain combines TRBV3-1 (or the pseudogene TRBV3-2) with TRBJ2-7, with D perhaps matching TRBD2 (6 bases). CDR1 is LGHDT and CDR2 is YNNKEL in the germline V gene (reference sequence). The germline V and J ends were trimmed by 1 base and 3 bases, with 13 bases remaining between them. The CDR3 contains 15 residues. CDR3 region: CASSQARGRYYEQYF. DNA of the CDR3: TGTGCCAGCAGCCAAGCACGGGGGAGGTACTACGAGCAGTACTTC.

The V and J genes are TRBV18 and TRBJ1-1, with D possibly being TRBD1 (5 bases). The V gene's germline CDR1 is KGHSH and CDR2 LQKENI. The CDR3 covers 16 residues. With 3 bases removed from V and 0 bases from J, the gap between germline ends came to 14 bases. As DNA, the CDR3 is TGTGCCAGCTCACCTGTAACCGGGACTTTGAACACTGAAGCTTTCTTT. Translation: CASSPVTGTLNTEAFF.

V gene TRBV4-1 combines with J gene TRBJ2-2; TRBD2 agrees at 8 bases. This CDR3 region has 13 residues. The V gene end was trimmed by 0 bases and the J gene end by 13 bases; junction bases not matched to a gene: 4. CDR1 and CDR2 from the germline V gene are MGHRA and YSYEKL. The CDR3 region is CASSQDSSGWLFF. The CDR3 nucleotides are TGCGCCAGCAGCCAAGATTCTAGCGGGTGGCTGTTTTTT.

V and J are TRBV3-1 (or the pseudogene TRBV3-2) and TRBJ2-7; 11 bases match TRBD1. The J segment lost 2 bases and the V segment lost 2 bases, leaving 2 bases of the junction unmatched. The CDR3 is 15 residues long. Germline V gene lookup returns CDR1 LGHDT and CDR2 YNNKEL (reference sequence). For the CDR3, the DNA is TGTGCCAGCAGCCAACCGGGACAGGGGGCCTACGAGCAGTACTTC. It translates to CASSQPGQGAYEQYF.

The chain is built from TRBV29-1 and TRBJ2-7, with 8 bases fitting TRBD1. From germline, CDR1 is SQVTM and CDR2 ANQGSEA. Trimming cost V 6 bases and J 5 bases; bases outside gene matches: 3. The CDR3 is 11 residues long. CDR3 sequence (DNA): TGCAGCGTCATGACAGGGGACGAGCAGTACTTC. Amino acid sequence: CSVMTGDEQYF.

Here the CDR3 DNA reads TGTGCCAGTAGTACCCGGACAGGGCGACATGAAGCTTTCTTT. Residues: CASSTRTGRHEAFF. The chain joins TRBV19 to TRBJ1-1; 8 bases align to TRBD1. The CDR3 is made up of 14 amino acids. Germline V gene sequence: CDR1 LNHDA, CDR2 SQIVND (reference sequence). V lost 4 bases, J lost 7 bases, and 8 bases stayed unmatched.

With respect to this clone: Other DNA sequences within the sample encode an identical CDR3. The rearrangement joins TRBV7-9 to TRBJ2-1; 7 bases are a match to TRBD1. CDR1 and CDR2 (germline): SEHNR, FQNEAQ (reference sequence). V dropped 5 bases and J dropped 2; count of bases not matched to a gene: 6. CDR3 length: 15 residues. The DNA of the CDR3 is TGTGCCAGCAGCCCCCCGGGACAGACCTACAATGAGCAGTTCTTC. Residues: CASSPPGQTYNEQFF.

The chain combines TRBV7-2 with TRBJ1-2, with D uncertain. V lost 3 bases and J lost 8, with 13 bases in between. Germline lookup yields CDR1 SGHTA and CDR2 FQGNSA. This CDR3 spans 13 amino acids. The CDR3: CASSFYESPGYTF. CDR3 in DNA: TGTGCCAGCAGCTTTTATGAGTCGCCAGGCTACACCTTC.

V gene TRBV12-3 or TRBV12-4 combines with J gene TRBJ2-7; 7 bases are a match to TRBD1. Unmatched junction bases numbered 1, after V lost 4 bases and J lost 4 bases. The CDR3 totals 12 residues. In DNA form, the CDR3 reads TGTGCCAGCAGTTCGACAGGGTACGAGCAGTACTTC. Its translation is CASSSTGYEQYF.